The entry below gives a single T cell receptor beta chain sequence along with its context. The data were obtained in a study of Ad26.COV2.S vaccination and SARS-CoV-2 variants. V dropped 6 bases and J dropped 9; count of bases not matched to a gene: 6. CDR1 is MDHEN and CDR2 is SYDVKM in the germline V gene. This CDR3 comprises 14 residues. The assay was immunoSEQ multiplex PCR, and TCRdb's table has in-frame clones only and misses some. Counted here are roughly 320,000 clones, roughly 80% occurring once; the ten biggest clones make up roughly 2%. Regarding treatment: roughly 19 received Ad26.COV2.S at low or high dose, single or two shots; about 5 received placebo; per-sample allocation not given. Following the first vaccine or placebo injection, samples were taken on day 63.

Sequences were derived from peripheral blood, sampled in a trial of Ad26.COV2.S vaccine versus placebo. The rearrangement joins TRBV28 to TRBJ2-1, with 12 bases lining up with TRBD1. This sequence originates from a person aged 18-60 years who received the Ad26.COV2.S COVID-19 vaccine or a placebo. The CDR3 bases are TGTGCCAGCAGAAGAGGGACAGGGGGCGTTGAGCAGTTCTTC. Translating it yields CASRRGTGGVEQFF.